This TCR beta chain was captured by sequencing in a study of shared clonotypes between healthy human individuals. About the research overall: There were three CD4 naive, three CD4 memory, two CD8 naive and one CD8 memory plates per donor. Whole-study findings and limits: Collection of samples was limited to blood; tissue repertoires likely differ. What rarefaction showed was incomplete sorted-subset sequencing despite large depth.

With respect to this clone: What it recognizes is unknown.

V dropped 1 base and J dropped 0 bases, with 10 bases sitting between them. CDR1 and CDR2 from the germline V gene are SNHLY and FYNNEI. There are 16 residues in the CDR3. Original processing methods: With immunoSEQ giving junction-only sequences and no quality scores, filtering differed. The assay was immunoSEQ multiplex PCR, and TCRdb's table has in-frame clones only and misses some. V and J calls and clone size are as listed in that table; D and trimming were resolved from the DNA. The data show roughly 1 million clones, around 75% seen once. V gene TRBV2 combines with J gene TRBJ1-3; D possibly corresponds to TRBD1 (5 bases). This clonotype was obtained from a man aged 18-30 years in good health. Source material: memory CD4+ T cells sorted from blood. The subset denotes: CD45RA-negative fraction. The CDR3 DNA is TGTGCCAGCAGTGAAGTCCCAGGGACCTCTGGAAACACCATATATTTT. This codes for CASSEVPGTSGNTIYF.